This TCR beta chain comes out of a study of shared clonotypes between healthy human individuals. Original methodology: Junction-only sequences produced by ImmunoSEQ had no quality scores, so filtering differed. Profiling relied on immunoSEQ multiplex PCR, and the TCRdb table lists in-frame clones only, not all of them. V and J calls and clone size are as listed in that table; D and trimming were resolved from the DNA. The table includes hundreds of thousands of clones, 95% to 97% detected once. Study results and limitations: Among donors, clonotype sharing was expected to be affected by sequencing depth. Among several donors, roughly 5% of naive CD4 clonotypes were found in common.

CD45RO-negative cells were positively selected for CCR7, leaving out terminally differentiated effector memory CD45RA+ cells. Worth noting for this clone: The antigen is not known.

CDR1 and CDR2 (germline): SGHTA, FQGNSA. V dropped 0 bases and J dropped 7; count of bases not matched to a gene: 11. CDR3 length equals 16 residues. The chain combines TRBV7-2 with TRBJ1-2; 7 bases are a match to TRBD1. The clonotype originates from a woman younger than 45 in good health. The specimen sequenced was naive CD8+ T cells sorted from blood. The CDR3 DNA sequence: TGTGCCAGCAGCTTAGCCCTCGGGACAGCCTCAAGTGGCTACACCTTC. Residues: CASSLALGTASSGYTF.